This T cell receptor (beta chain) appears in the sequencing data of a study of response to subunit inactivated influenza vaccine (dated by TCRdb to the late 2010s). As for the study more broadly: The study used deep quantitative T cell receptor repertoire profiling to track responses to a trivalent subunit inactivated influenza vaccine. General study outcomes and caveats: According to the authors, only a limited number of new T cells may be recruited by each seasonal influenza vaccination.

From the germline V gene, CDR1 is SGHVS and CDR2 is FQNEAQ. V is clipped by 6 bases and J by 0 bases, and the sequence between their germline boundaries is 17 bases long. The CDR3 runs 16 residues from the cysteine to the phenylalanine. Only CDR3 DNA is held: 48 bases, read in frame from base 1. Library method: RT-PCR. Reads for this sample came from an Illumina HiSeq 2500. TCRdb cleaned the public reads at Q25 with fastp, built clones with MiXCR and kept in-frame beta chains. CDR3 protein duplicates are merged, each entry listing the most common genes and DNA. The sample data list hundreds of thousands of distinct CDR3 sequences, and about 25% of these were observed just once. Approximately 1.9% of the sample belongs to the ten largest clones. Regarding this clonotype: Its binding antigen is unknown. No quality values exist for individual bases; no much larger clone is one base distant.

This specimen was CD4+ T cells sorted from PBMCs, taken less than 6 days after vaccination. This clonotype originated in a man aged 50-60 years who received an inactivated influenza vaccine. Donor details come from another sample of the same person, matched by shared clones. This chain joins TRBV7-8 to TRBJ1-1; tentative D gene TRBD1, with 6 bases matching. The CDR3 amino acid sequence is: CASSYLGRGVNTEAFF. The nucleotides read TGTGCCAGCAGTTACCTGGGGAGGGGGGTGAACACTGAAGCTTTCTTT.